This T cell receptor (beta chain) originates from a study of T cells in Graves' hyperthyroidism and ophthalmopathy. Diagnosis relied on clinical symptoms, serum thyroxine and TRAb, thyroid ultrasound and orbital computed tomography. Germline CDR1 is SGHTS and CDR2 is YDEGEE. V was trimmed by 4 bases and J by 4 bases, leaving 18 bases between them. The CDR3 contains 17 residues. It was RNA transcripts that yielded the amplified TCR beta CDR3 regions. First-round RT-PCR targeting the TCR CDR3 was performed with the HTBI primer set. TCRdb re-analysed the multiplex PCR reads in MiXCR, keeping a single row per CDR3 protein. The table lists just under 750,000 distinct CDR3 sequences, 35% of them singletons.

The rearrangement links TRBV5-8 to TRBJ1-6; D call uncertain. Source material: blood. The receptor was derived from a woman between 40 and 50 years old with Graves' hyperthyroidism. The CDR3 sequence is CASSPVAGNHYNSPLHF. The CDR3 DNA follows: TGTGCCAGCAGCCCTGTGGCGGGGAACCATTATAATTCACCCCTCCACTTT.